A single sample is the source of the 18 T cell receptor beta chains below, sequenced in a study of Ad26.COV2.S vaccination and SARS-CoV-2 variants listed by TCRdb under 2021. Preparation of the library involved the immunoSEQ multiplex PCR assay. This immuneACCESS table, as held by TCRdb, lists in-frame sequences with V and J called but not all clones. Of the missing ones, under half trace to an unresolved V gene in checked studies; the others have no known cause. For this sample the table gives about 220,000 clones, of which approximately 88% were detected only once. The top ten clones comprise roughly 10% of the sample. The sample's treatment or condition label is to be understood as: over 15 received Ad26.COV2.S at low or high dose, single or two shots; roughly five received placebo; per-sample allocation not given. For vaccine and placebo recipients, repertoires were sequenced using samples collected on day 63 after the first injection.

The sample consisted of peripheral blood, taken in a trial of Ad26.COV2.S vaccine versus placebo. These receptors originate from a person aged 18-65 years who received the Ad26.COV2.S COVID-19 vaccine or a placebo.

This sequence joins TRBV30 and TRBJ1-1, with a weak D call TRBD1 (6 bases). This CDR3 has 13 amino acids. CDR1 GTSNPN and CDR2 SVGIG come from the germline V gene (reference sequence). The V and J ends lost 0 bases and 5 bases respectively, with 10 bases between them. DNA of the CDR3: TGTGCCTGGAGTGTAAAAGGGGGGACTGAAGCTTTCTTT. It yields the protein CAWSVKGGTEAFF.

In this sample, this clone turned up once. The CDR3 DNA reads TGTGCCTGGAGTGGGGGGCGGGACACCGGGGAGCTGTTTTTT. This translates into CAWSGGRDTGELFF. The genes are TRBV30 and TRBJ2-2; D may be TRBD1 (6 bases). The CDR3 runs 14 residues. Between the trimmed V and J ends, which lost 1 base and 3 bases, there was a span of 9 bases. From germline, CDR1 is GTSNPN and CDR2 SVGIG (reference sequence).

This clone was observed many times. The J gene is TRBJ1-4, the V gene TRBV10-3; 8 bases are a match to TRBD1. V was clipped by 10 bases and J by 0 bases; unmatched bases: 7. The length of the CDR3 is 15 residues. CDR1 and CDR2 (germline): ENHRY, SYGVKD. The CDR3 DNA is TGTGCCACCGGACAGGGCTCGGCAACTAATGAAAAACTGTTTTTT. It yields the protein CATGQGSATNEKLFF.

The chain employs TRBV2 and TRBJ2-1; TRBD1 matches at 9 bases. The CDR3 sequence is 16 residues long. The ends lost 6 bases at V and 6 bases at J; junction bases unmatched: 12. Germline CDR1 SNHLY, CDR2 FYNNEI. CDR3 DNA: TGTGCCAGCAGCCCCTTAGGGGACAGGGTCTCCAATGAGCAGTTCTTC. Its protein product is CASSPLGDRVSNEQFF.

This chain joins TRBV9 and TRBJ2-2, with D perhaps matching TRBD1 (6 bases). Trimming pared 2 bases from V and 1 base from J, leaving 12 bases between. The CDR3 extends over 16 amino acids. The germline gives CDR1 SGDLS, CDR2 YYNGEE. The CDR3 sequence: CASSVGWGLNTGELFF. Written as DNA, the CDR3 is TGTGCCAGCAGCGTTGGATGGGGGCTGAACACCGGGGAGCTGTTTTTT.

The chain joins TRBV7-6 to TRBJ2-4, with D possibly matching TRBD1 (5 bases). V lost 1 base to trimming and J lost 9 bases, with 13 bases between them. The CDR3 runs 14 residues. Germline CDR1 and CDR2: SGHVS and FNYEAQ. CDR3 nucleotides: TGTGCCAGCAGCTTAGATCCAGGGTCGAGCATTCAGTACTTC. Amino acids: CASSLDPGSSIQYF. The full variable domain, its missing parts supplied by reference TRBV7-6 and TRBJ2-4, is GAGVSQSPRYKVTKRGQDVALRCDPISGHVSLYWYRQALGQGPEFLTYFNYEAQQDKSGLPNDRFSAERPEGSISTLTIQRTEQRDSAMYRCASSLDPGSSIQYFGAGTRLSVL.

The V and J genes are TRBV18 and TRBJ1-2; no clear D gene. CDR3 length: 13 amino acids. V lost 3 bases to trimming and J lost 2 bases, with 7 bases between them. CDR1 is KGHSH, CDR2 LQKENI, per germline. CDR3 bases: TGTGCCAGCTCACCCGACCAGAACTATGGCTACACCTTC. Translated, it gives CASSPDQNYGYTF.

This sequence joins TRBV2 and TRBJ1-6; D might be TRBD1 (5 bases). CDR3 size: 16 residues. CDR1 and CDR2 from the germline V gene are SNHLY and FYNNEI. The ends were cut back, 6 bases at V and 6 bases at J, with 18 bases in the middle. CDR3 nucleotides: TGTGCCAGCAGGCCGGGGGAGGGCCTTACTAATTCACCCCTCCACTTT. Amino acids: CASRPGEGLTNSPLHF.

J is TRBJ2-5 and V is TRBV11-2, with 7 bases aligning to TRBD2. Trimming at V came to 3 bases and at J to 0 bases, leaving 1 base not matched to a gene. CDR1 and CDR2 (germline): SGHAT, FQNNGV. The CDR3 has 14 residues. CDR3 sequence reads: CASSLGGNQETQYF. CDR3 DNA sequence: TGTGCCAGCAGCTTGGGAGGGAACCAAGAGACCCAGTACTTC.

This clone was counted a single time. This chain links TRBV6-5 with TRBJ1-1; maybe TRBD1 (5 bases). CDR3 length: 15 residues. V lost 0 bases and J lost 6, with 14 bases in between. Germline V gene lookup returns CDR1 MNHEY and CDR2 SVGAGI. This CDR3 is CASSYSGRLGAEAFF. The CDR3 DNA reads as TGTGCCAGCAGTTACTCCGGGAGATTGGGGGCTGAAGCTTTCTTT.

This sequence joins TRBV6-5 and TRBJ2-7; weak D call: TRBD2 (5 bases). V lost 0 bases and J lost 1, with 13 bases in between. The CDR3 has 16 amino acids. The germline CDR1 and CDR2 sequences are MNHEY and SVGAGI. The CDR3 sequence is CASSYSKAGPSYEQYF. CDR3 DNA: TGTGCCAGCAGTTACTCAAAGGCGGGTCCTTCCTACGAGCAGTACTTC.

The V and J genes are TRBV29-1 and TRBJ2-5; 7 nucleotides match TRBD1. The V gene's germline CDR1 is SQVTM and CDR2 ANQGSEA. The CDR3 is 13 residues long. V lost 4 bases, J lost 5 bases, and 7 bases stayed unmatched. DNA of the CDR3: TGCAGCGTTGCACAGGGGCATGGGGAGACCCAGTACTTC. This translates into CSVAQGHGETQYF.

The V and J genes are TRBV4-1 and TRBJ2-1, with TRBD2 matching over 11 bases. The V and J ends lost 4 bases and 10 bases, in that order; junction bases with no gene match: 9. Germline values: CDR1 MGHRA, CDR2 YSYEKL. CDR3 length equals 15 residues. CDR3 region: CASSRMGLAASEQFF. CDR3 DNA sequence: TGCGCCAGCAGCCGCATGGGACTAGCGGCGTCGGAGCAGTTCTTC.

Notes on this clone: A much more abundant neighbour one base away suggests this may be a read error. V gene TRBV19 combines with J gene TRBJ2-1, with 7 nucleotides matching TRBD1. The CDR3 loop spans 16 amino acids. Per the germline V gene, CDR1 is LNHDA and CDR2 is SQIVND (reference sequence). CDR3 bases: TGTGCCAGTAGTATAGGGACAGGCCAATCCTACAATGGGCAGTTCTTC. Translation: CASSIGTGQSYNGQFF.

This rearrangement joins TRBV11-3 to TRBJ1-5; TRBD1 might be the D (5 bases). V lost 5 bases and J 5 bases, leaving 13 bases between the germline ends. The CDR3 is 14 amino acids. The V gene's germline CDR1 is SGHNT and CDR2 YENEEA. DNA for the CDR3: TGTGCCAGCAGCCCGGGGGGGTCTGATCAGCCCCAGCATTTT. Translated, it gives CASSPGGSDQPQHF.

The table lists this clone with a few counts. V gene TRBV2 combines with J gene TRBJ2-5, with 14 bases identical to TRBD2. The germline gives CDR1 SNHLY, CDR2 FYNNEI. The V segment lost 5 bases and the J segment 4 bases; nucleotides outside the gene matches: 6. The CDR3 totals 16 residues. As DNA, the CDR3 is TGTGCCAGCAGTCCCAGACTAGCGGGGGGGTTAGAGACCCAGTACTTC. Its translation is CASSPRLAGGLETQYF.

This chain connects TRBV19 to TRBJ2-2; D possibly uses TRBD1 or TRBD2 (5 bases each). The CDR3 length is 14 residues. CDR1 is LNHDA, CDR2 SQIVND, per germline (reference sequence). The V gene lost 4 bases and the J gene lost 4 bases, with 10 bases spanning the gap. CDR3 sequence: CASSRGWGTGELFF. The CDR3 bases are TGTGCCAGTAGTAGGGGGTGGGGCACCGGGGAGCTGTTTTTT.

This chain joins TRBV28 and TRBJ2-2; D uncertain. Germline loops: CDR1 MDHEN, CDR2 SYDVKM. CDR3 size: 13 residues. Trimming took off 7 bases at V and 3 bases at J, with 9 bases between the two ends. The CDR3, as DNA: TGTGCCAGCATCGCAGGAGACACCGGGGAGCTGTTTTTT. Translating it yields CASIAGDTGELFF.